This entry lists 13 T cell receptor beta chains sequenced from one sample in a study of OX40 agonist ivuxolimab in advanced cancers. Profiled with immunoSEQ multiplex PCR; TCRdb holds only in-frame clones, not every one. The sample includes around 20,000 clones, just under 75% of them seen just once. The input for sequencing was CD4+ or CD8+ T cells sorted from blood, taken in a trial of the OX40 agonist ivuxolimab. Receptor source: an adult with an advanced solid tumor such as melanoma, head and neck, liver or kidney cancer.

The sample holds a few counts of this clone. The genes are TRBV9 and TRBJ1-1, with D unclear. Trimming stripped 2 bases from V and 5 bases from J, with 13 bases between. The CDR3 sequence is 14 residues long. Germline V gene data show CDR1 as SGDLS and CDR2 as YYNGEE. The DNA of the CDR3 is TGTGCCAGCAGCGTTGAGGGCGGGAGGACTGAAGCTTTCTTT. It specifies CASSVEGGRTEAFF.

This clone was recorded only once. This sequence joins TRBV7-9 and TRBJ2-7, with TRBD2 identical over 7 bases. This CDR3 region has 16 residues. The ends lost 4 bases at V and 1 base at J; junction bases unmatched: 10. CDR1 and CDR2 (germline): SEHNR, FQNEAQ (reference sequence). This CDR3 is CASSSTGEGTSYEQYF. The DNA of the CDR3 is TGTGCCAGCAGCTCTACTGGGGAGGGGACTTCCTACGAGCAGTACTTC.

The chain carries TRBV7-8 and TRBJ2-1; 8 positions agree with TRBD2. The V gene end was trimmed by 6 bases and the J gene end by 2 bases; junction bases not matched to a gene: 6. From germline, CDR1 is SGHVS and CDR2 FQNEAQ. The CDR3 runs 15 residues. This chain's CDR3 is CASRSTSGPYNEQFF. The DNA of the CDR3 is TGTGCCAGCAGATCTACTAGCGGCCCCTACAATGAGCAGTTCTTC.

V and J are TRBV2 and TRBJ1-4; D is perhaps TRBD1 (5 bases). Trimming removed 3 bases at V and 9 bases at J, with 17 bases between. The CDR3 has 15 amino acids. Germline V gene data show CDR1 as SNHLY and CDR2 as FYNNEI. CDR3 sequence: CASSDREDAPQKLFF. CDR3 coding DNA: TGTGCCAGCAGTGACAGGGAGGACGCGCCTCAAAAACTGTTTTTT.

This chain joins TRBV6-6 and TRBJ1-5; D might be TRBD1 (5 bases). V dropped 6 bases and J dropped 2 bases, with 14 bases sitting between them. The germline V gene encodes CDR1 MNHNY and CDR2 SVGAGI (reference sequence). This CDR3 is built from 15 residues. The CDR3 here is CASSPRDRGNQPQHF. The CDR3 DNA is TGTGCCAGCAGCCCAAGGGACCGTGGCAATCAGCCCCAGCATTTT.

The chain couples TRBV28 to TRBJ2-1; 7 nucleotides line up with TRBD2. CDR1 and CDR2 from the germline V gene are MDHEN and SYDVKM. V lost 5 bases and J lost 3; bases outside the gene matches: 7. This CDR3 has 15 residues. CDR3 sequence reads: CASSGGETLYNEQFF. CDR3 in DNA: TGTGCCAGCAGTGGGGGGGAGACACTCTACAATGAGCAGTTCTTC. The full variable domain, its missing parts supplied by reference TRBV28 and TRBJ2-1, is DVKVTQSSRYLVKRTGEKVFLECVQDMDHENMFWYRQDPGLGLRLIYFSYDVKMKEKGDIPEGYSVSREKKERFSLILESASTNQTSMYLCASSGGETLYNEQFFGPGTRLTVL.

The table lists this clone with a few counts. The chain links TRBV6-1 to TRBJ2-3; a possible D gene is TRBD2 (5 bases). This CDR3 region has 12 residues. Germline V gene data show CDR1 as MNHNS and CDR2 as SASEGT. Trimming stripped 10 bases from V and 7 bases from J, with 15 bases between. In DNA, the CDR3 is TGTGCCATTGGTGGACTCTCGAATACGCAGTATTTT. Its protein is CAIGGLSNTQYF.

The chain recombines TRBV18 with TRBJ2-2; 14 bases match TRBD2. V lost 3 bases to trimming and J lost 6 bases; unmatched junction nucleotides: 9. The CDR3 spans 18 residues. The V gene's germline CDR1 is KGHSH and CDR2 LQKENI. CDR3 sequence reads: CASSPLTRTSGRPGELFF. Here the CDR3 DNA reads TGTGCCAGCTCACCGTTGACACGGACTAGCGGGAGGCCCGGGGAGCTGTTTTTT.

The chain is built from TRBV13 and TRBJ1-6; D uncertain. CDR1 and CDR2 (germline): PRHDT, FYEKMQ (reference sequence). CDR3 length equals 12 residues. V lost 3 bases, J lost 7 bases, and 4 bases lay in between. The CDR3, as DNA: TGTGCCAGCAGCTTCGGCAATTCACCCCTCCACTTT. It translates to CASSFGNSPLHF.

The rearrangement links TRBV11-2 to TRBJ2-3; the D is unclear. Germline V gene sequence: CDR1 SGHAT, CDR2 FQNNGV. CDR3 length equals 16 residues. Deletions cut 1 base from V and 0 bases from J, with 11 bases between. Here the CDR3 reads CASSLVSPGSTDTQYF. CDR3 in DNA: TGTGCCAGCAGCTTAGTGAGCCCAGGAAGCACAGATACGCAGTATTTT.

The chain links TRBV6-7 to TRBJ2-7; the D gene is possibly TRBD1 (6 bases). TRBV6-7 is reported as an ORF; its role is uncertain. There are 12 residues in the CDR3. With 6 bases removed from V and 4 bases from J, the gap between germline ends came to 10 bases. The chain's CDR3 is CASRDSSYEQYF. The CDR3, as DNA: TGTGCCAGCAGGGACAGTTCATACGAGCAGTACTTC.

The rearrangement joins TRBV7-9 to TRBJ2-5, with 7 positions matching TRBD2. The CDR3 loop spans 15 amino acids. CDR1 is SEHNR, CDR2 FQNEAQ, per germline (reference sequence). V shed 5 bases and J 4 bases; nucleotides not matched to a gene: 10. The CDR3 protein is CASSPMGGLGETQYF. CDR3 nucleotides: TGTGCCAGCAGCCCCATGGGGGGGTTGGGAGAGACCCAGTACTTC.

This sequence joins TRBV27 and TRBJ2-2; 9 bases map to TRBD2. Germline V gives CDR1 MNHEY, CDR2 SMNVEV (reference sequence). Trimming at V came to 3 bases and at J to 8 bases, leaving 4 bases not matched to a gene. The CDR3 sequence is 14 residues long. Here the CDR3 reads CASSLLAGSGELFF. The CDR3 DNA is TGTGCCAGCAGTTTGCTAGCGGGAAGTGGGGAGCTGTTTTTT.